The present T cell receptor (beta chain) was sequenced within a study of blood T cell repertoires in COVID-19. Whole-study context: Some COVID-19 samples were acute and others convalescent; all came from the United States, Italy and Spain. T cells, B-cell-depleted T cells, or PBMCs provided the cDNA or gDNA that served as material.

The table came from immunoSEQ multiplex PCR; TCRdb's copy has only in-frame clones and leaves some out. The sample holds some 150,000 clones, roughly 90% seen once. V lost 1 base to trimming and J lost 6 bases, with 12 bases between them. In germline, CDR1 is MNHNY, CDR2 SVGAGI (reference sequence). The CDR3 runs to 15 residues. The sequencing input was peripheral blood. J is TRBJ2-2 and V is TRBV6-6, with D perhaps TRBD1 (5 bases). The sequence was collected from a human donor in a cohort sampled during active COVID-19. CDR3 region: CASSYLQGGAGELFF. The CDR3 DNA reads TGTGCCAGCAGTTACTTGCAGGGTGGGGCCGGGGAGCTGTTTTTT.